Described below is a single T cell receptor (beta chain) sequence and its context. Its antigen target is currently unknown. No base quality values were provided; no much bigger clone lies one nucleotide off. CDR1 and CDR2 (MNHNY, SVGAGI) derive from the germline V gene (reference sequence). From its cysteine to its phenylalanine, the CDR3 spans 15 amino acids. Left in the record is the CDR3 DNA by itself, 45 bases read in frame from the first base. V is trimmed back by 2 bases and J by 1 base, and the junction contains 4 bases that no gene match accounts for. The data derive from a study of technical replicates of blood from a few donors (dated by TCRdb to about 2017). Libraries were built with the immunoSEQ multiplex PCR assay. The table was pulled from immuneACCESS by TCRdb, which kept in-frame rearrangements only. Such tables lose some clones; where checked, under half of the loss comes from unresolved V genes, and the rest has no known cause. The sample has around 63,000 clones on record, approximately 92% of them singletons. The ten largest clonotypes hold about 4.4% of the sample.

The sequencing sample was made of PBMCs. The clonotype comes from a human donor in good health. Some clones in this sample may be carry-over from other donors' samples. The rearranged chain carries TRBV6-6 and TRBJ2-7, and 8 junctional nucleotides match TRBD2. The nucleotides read TGTGCCAGCAGTTACCCGCAGCGGGAGTCCTACGAGCAGTACTTC. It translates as CASSYPQRESYEQYF.